A single sample gave rise to the 30 T cell receptor beta chains below, sequenced in a study of shared clonotypes between healthy human individuals. Generated by immunoSEQ multiplex PCR, the TCRdb table keeps only in-frame clones and is missing some. The data show about 1 million clones, more than 60% seen once. The sample consisted of memory CD4+ T cells sorted from blood. Documented subset: CD45RA-negative fraction. These receptor sequences come from a man younger than 30 in good health.

A few counts support this clone. This sequence joins TRBV18 and TRBJ1-6, with TRBD1 identical over 9 bases. Trimming took 6 bases from V and 5 from J; bases not matched to a gene: 11. CDR3 length: 17 residues. Germline V gives CDR1 KGHSH, CDR2 LQKENI. CDR3 protein: CASSANRGPVDNSPLHF. The CDR3 DNA is TGTGCCAGCTCGGCGAACAGGGGGCCCGTCGATAATTCACCCCTCCACTTT.

The chain links TRBV18 to TRBJ2-2; D possibly uses TRBD1 or TRBD2 (5 bases each). CDR1 KGHSH and CDR2 LQKENI come from the germline V gene. Trimming shortened V by 2 bases and J by 4 bases, and 20 bases separated the two germline ends. This CDR3 has 18 amino acids. This chain's CDR3 is CASSPRVPGPEGTGELFF. In nucleotides, the CDR3 is TGTGCCAGCTCACCAAGAGTTCCGGGACCCGAGGGCACCGGGGAGCTGTTTTTT.

The chain couples TRBV19 to TRBJ1-2, with no clear D. The CDR3 runs to 13 residues. Germline V CDR1 and CDR2: LNHDA, SQIVND (reference sequence). The V gene lost 3 bases and the J gene lost 6 bases, with 11 bases spanning the gap. The CDR3 loop reads CASSMYAGNGYTF. The CDR3 bases are TGTGCCAGTAGTATGTACGCAGGAAATGGCTACACCTTC. The variable domain in full, completed from reference TRBV19 and TRBJ1-2, reads DGGITQSPKYLFRKEGQNVTLSCEQNLNHDAMYWYRQDPGQGLRLIYYSQIVNDFQKGDIAEGYSVSREKKESFPLTVTSAQKNPTAFYLCASSMYAGNGYTFGSGTRLTVV.

This clone has a single count. V and J are TRBV5-1 and TRBJ2-7, with a tentative D call TRBD1 (6 bases). The CDR3 is made up of 14 amino acids. CDR1 is SGHRS, CDR2 YFSETQ, per germline. Deletions cut 0 bases from V and 5 bases from J, with 12 bases between. CDR3 nucleotides: TGCGCCAGCAGCTTGGGGGGCCAGGGGAACGAGCAGTACTTC. Encoded protein: CASSLGGQGNEQYF. Complete variable domain (other parts from reference TRBV5-1 and TRBJ2-7): KAGVTQTPRYLIKTRGQQVTLSCSPISGHRSVSWYQQTPGQGLQFLFEYFSETQRNKGNFPGRFSGRQFSNSRSEMNVSTLELGDSALYLCASSLGGQGNEQYFGPGTRLTVT.

The chain links TRBV11-1 to TRBJ1-1; the match to TRBD1 covers 7 bases. From germline, CDR1 is SGHAT and CDR2 FQDESV (reference sequence). The trim removed 1 base at V and 2 bases at J, leaving 4 bases unmatched. CDR3 length: 15 amino acids. The CDR3: CASSLVDRINTEAFF. The CDR3 nucleotides read TGTGCCAGCAGCTTAGTGGACAGGATAAACACTGAAGCTTTCTTT.

The chain combines TRBV2 with TRBJ1-5; D gene uncertain. Trimming removed 1 base from V and 2 bases from J, with 6 bases in between. Germline V gives CDR1 SNHLY, CDR2 FYNNEI. The CDR3 is 14 amino acids. CDR3 in amino acids: CASSEGWGNQPQHF. In DNA form, the CDR3 reads TGTGCCAGCAGTGAAGGTTGGGGCAATCAGCCCCAGCATTTT.

This chain joins TRBV28 and TRBJ1-3; D is ambiguous. CDR3 length equals 14 residues. Trimming cost V 2 bases and J 0 bases, with 5 bases left between them. The germline gives CDR1 MDHEN, CDR2 SYDVKM. CDR3 region: CASSLSLSGNTIYF. CDR3 DNA: TGTGCCAGCAGTTTAAGCCTCTCTGGAAACACCATATATTTT.

This chain links TRBV10-3 with TRBJ2-5; 14 nucleotides agree with TRBD2. The V gene's germline CDR1 is ENHRY and CDR2 SYGVKD. The CDR3 spans 16 residues. Trimming removed 4 bases from V and 5 bases from J; junction bases left unmatched: 6. The CDR3 is CAISGTSGGFAETQYF. CDR3 nucleotide sequence: TGTGCCATCAGTGGGACTAGCGGGGGGTTCGCGGAGACCCAGTACTTC.

The V gene is TRBV18, the J gene TRBJ2-4; 8 bases are shared with TRBD1. Trimming took 1 base from V and 3 from J; bases not matched to a gene: 14. Germline loops: CDR1 KGHSH, CDR2 LQKENI. This CDR3 comprises 19 residues. The CDR3 DNA follows: TGTGCCAGCTCACCACTCATTCCGGACAGGGCGGTTGGCAAAAACATTCAGTACTTC. It translates to CASSPLIPDRAVGKNIQYF. Full variable domain (rest looked up from reference TRBV18 and TRBJ2-4): NAGVMQNPRHLVRRRGQEARLRCSPMKGHSHVYWYRQLPEEGLKFMVYLQKENIIDESGMPKERFSAEFPKEGPSILRIQQVVRGDSAAYFCASSPLIPDRAVGKNIQYFGAGTRLSVL.

This clone occurred a few times. Other nucleotide sequences in the sample specify the same CDR3. The genes are TRBV7-9 and TRBJ1-3, with D perhaps matching TRBD1 (5 bases). Trimming took off 8 bases at V and 2 bases at J, with 10 bases between the two ends. Germline assignment: CDR1 SEHNR and CDR2 FQNEAQ (reference sequence). The CDR3 length is 13 residues. CDR3 in amino acids: CASRTGAGNTIYF. DNA of the CDR3: TGTGCCAGCCGAACAGGAGCTGGAAACACCATATATTTT. The complete variable domain, with remaining parts taken from reference TRBV7-9 and TRBJ1-3, reads DTGVSQNPRHKITKRGQNVTFRCDPISEHNRLYWYRQTLGQGPEFLTYFQNEAQLEKSRLLSDRFSAERPKGSFSTLEIQRTEQGDSAMYLCASRTGAGNTIYFGEGSWLTVV.

In regard to this clone: The sample has other DNA sequences that encode this CDR3 too. The rearrangement joins TRBV4-3 to TRBJ2-3; D is perhaps TRBD2 (6 bases). This CDR3 comprises 15 residues. The V gene's germline CDR1 is LGHNA and CDR2 YSLEER. V lost 0 bases and J 1 base, leaving 8 bases between the germline ends. DNA of the CDR3: TGCGCCAGCAGCCAAGACAGCGGGCGCACAGATACGCAGTATTTT. Its protein is CASSQDSGRTDTQYF.

For the CDR3, the DNA is TGCAGCGTTGTTGGCCAGCGGGGGGTTATAGATACGCAGTATTTT. Translation: CSVVGQRGVIDTQYF. The V gene is TRBV29-1, the J gene TRBJ2-3; 9 bases line up with TRBD2. CDR1 SQVTM and CDR2 ANQGSEA come from the germline V gene. The CDR3 runs to 15 residues. V lost 4 bases to trimming and J lost 5 bases; unmatched junction nucleotides: 10.

The sample holds a few counts of this clone. V usage is TRBV28 and J usage is TRBJ1-5; maybe TRBD1 (6 bases). Germline-derived CDR1 and CDR2 are MDHEN and SYDVKM. The CDR3 runs 15 residues. Trimming removed 8 bases from V and 6 bases from J, with 20 bases in between. This CDR3 is CASDPTGGGGQPQHF. CDR3 nucleotides: TGTGCCAGCGACCCAACTGGGGGGGGCGGTCAGCCCCAGCATTTT.

This chain connects TRBV4-3 to TRBJ2-7, with D perhaps TRBD2 (6 bases). Germline CDR1 and CDR2: LGHNA and YSLEER. The CDR3 length is 15 residues. Trimming removed 0 bases from V and 7 bases from J, with 16 bases in between. As DNA, the CDR3 is TGCGCCAGCAGCCAAGATGAGGGACCGGCGGGAGAGCAGTACTTC. Translation: CASSQDEGPAGEQYF.

This clone was observed once. A read error may account for a junction end that differs from germline. The chain employs TRBV2 and TRBJ2-7; D tentatively reads TRBD1 or TRBD2 (6 bases each). The CDR3 loop spans 15 amino acids. Germline values: CDR1 SNHLY, CDR2 FYNNEI. Here the CDR3 DNA reads TGTGCCAGCAGGGAAGAGGGGGGCTTGGGAAACGAGCAGTACTTC. It yields the protein CASREEGGLGNEQYF.

Only a few counts were recorded for this clone. This same CDR3 is encoded by further DNA sequences in the sample. The chain has TRBV5-1 and TRBJ1-1, with D tentatively TRBD1 (6 bases). The CDR3 has 16 amino acids. Germline loops: CDR1 SGHRS, CDR2 YFSETQ. V was cut by 0 bases and J by 0 bases, with 12 bases left in between. CDR3 coding DNA: TGCGCCAGCAGCTTGGCCCAGGGGAGCATGAACACTGAAGCTTTCTTT. Amino acid sequence: CASSLAQGSMNTEAFF.

The genes are TRBV30 and TRBJ1-1; D is undetermined. Trimming left V 6 bases short and J 1 base short, with 9 bases between. The CDR3 totals 12 residues. The germline gives CDR1 GTSNPN, CDR2 SVGIG (reference sequence). For the CDR3, the DNA is TGTGCCTGCCGGAGATGGAACACTGAAGCTTTCTTT. Translating gives CACRRWNTEAFF. Full variable domain (missing parts from reference TRBV30 and TRBJ1-1): SQTIHQWPATLVQPVGSPLSLECTVEGTSNPNLYWYRQAAGRGLQLLFYSVGIGQISSEVPQNLSASRPQDRQFILSSKKLLLSDSGFYLCACRRWNTEAFFGQGTRLTVV.

The chain employs TRBV29-1 and TRBJ2-1; D might be TRBD1 (5 bases). The CDR3 runs to 13 residues. CDR1 is SQVTM, CDR2 ANQGSEA, per germline. Trimming pared 2 bases from V and 6 bases from J, leaving 11 bases between. This CDR3 is CSVERQSLNEQFF. The CDR3 nucleotides read TGCAGCGTTGAAAGACAGAGCCTCAATGAGCAGTTCTTC.

The chain recombines TRBV6-1 with TRBJ1-2, with D possibly matching TRBD1 (6 bases). The V end was cut by 9 bases, the J end by 6 bases, with 17 bases between. The CDR3 extends over 13 amino acids. The germline V gene encodes CDR1 MNHNS and CDR2 SASEGT. This chain's CDR3 is CASLKGQSHGYTF. The CDR3 DNA sequence: TGTGCCAGTTTAAAAGGACAGTCCCATGGCTACACCTTC.

V is TRBV28 and J is TRBJ2-6; 11 bases are shared with TRBD1. The V gene's germline CDR1 is MDHEN and CDR2 SYDVKM. Trimming took 6 bases from V and 0 from J; bases not matched to a gene: 7. The CDR3 runs 18 residues. The CDR3 spells CASRGDRGASSGANVLTF. DNA for the CDR3: TGTGCCAGCAGGGGGGACAGGGGGGCCTCCTCTGGGGCCAACGTCCTGACTTTC.

This chain joins TRBV6-1 and TRBJ2-7; D call uncertain. Trimming took 7 bases from V and 2 from J, leaving 9 bases between them. The CDR3 is 12 residues long. CDR1 is MNHNS and CDR2 is SASEGT in the germline V gene. The DNA for the CDR3 is TGTGCCAGCAATGTTACAGCCTACGAGCAGTACTTC. As protein: CASNVTAYEQYF.

The chain joins TRBV28 to TRBJ1-2; TRBD1 matches 9 bases. CDR3 length equals 15 residues. J gave up 7 bases and V 4 bases, and 10 bases lay outside the gene matches. In germline, CDR1 is MDHEN, CDR2 SYDVKM. The DNA for the CDR3 is TGTGCCAGCAGTTCCCCCCGGGACAGGGTTGCTGGCTACACCTTC. Translation: CASSSPRDRVAGYTF.

This sequence joins TRBV30 and TRBJ1-6, with D uncertain. Germline V CDR1 and CDR2: GTSNPN, SVGIG (reference sequence). This CDR3 comprises 13 residues. V shed 5 bases and J shed 6 bases, with 11 bases lying between them. CDR3: CAWSVQANSPLHF. For the CDR3, the DNA is TGTGCCTGGTCTGTCCAAGCTAATTCACCCCTCCACTTT.

This sequence joins TRBV25-1 and TRBJ1-5, with 8 bases matching TRBD1. V was clipped by 3 bases and J by 3 bases; unmatched bases: 7. This CDR3 has 16 amino acids. Per germline, CDR1 MGHDK and CDR2 SYGVNS. The CDR3 spells CASSEPGTGANQPQHF. The CDR3 DNA follows: TGTGCCAGCAGTGAGCCCGGGACAGGCGCCAATCAGCCCCAGCATTTT. Drawing the rest from reference TRBV25-1 and TRBJ1-5, the complete variable domain is EADIYQTPRYLVIGTGKKITLECSQTMGHDKMYWYQQDPGMELHLIHYSYGVNSTEKGDLSSESTVSRIRTEHFPLTLESARPSHTSQYLCASSEPGTGANQPQHFGDGTRLSIL.

This clone was seen a few times. The chain combines TRBV27 with TRBJ1-1; D is unresolved. CDR1 is MNHEY, CDR2 SMNVEV, per germline (reference sequence). The CDR3 contains 13 residues. V gave up 4 bases and J gave up 1 base, with 7 bases separating them. DNA of the CDR3: TGTGCCAGCAGTTCACAGAGGAACACTGAAGCTTTCTTT. It encodes CASSSQRNTEAFF.

V usage is TRBV10-2 and J usage is TRBJ2-1, with 9 bases fitting TRBD1. Looked up from germline, CDR1 is WSHSY and CDR2 is SAAADI. The junction had 4 bases not matched to a gene; V was cut back by 6 bases and J by 10 bases. This CDR3 comprises 12 residues. The CDR3 region is CASRHRGQEQFF. In DNA, the CDR3 is TGCGCCAGCAGACACAGGGGGCAAGAGCAGTTCTTC.

The CDR3 loop reads CASSLEGTHNEQFF. CDR3 DNA: TGTGCCAGCAGCTTGGAGGGCACGCACAATGAGCAGTTCTTC. The chain has TRBV5-4 and TRBJ2-1, with unresolved D. CDR1 and CDR2 from the germline V gene are SGHNT and YYREEE (reference sequence). The CDR3 sequence is 14 residues long. Deletions cut 0 bases from V and 5 bases from J, with 9 bases between.

The J gene is TRBJ1-1, the V gene TRBV27; no clear D gene. The length of the CDR3 is 16 residues. Germline assignment: CDR1 MNHEY and CDR2 SMNVEV (reference sequence). With 5 bases removed from V and 1 base from J, the gap between germline ends came to 17 bases. CDR3 protein: CASSPRGAPTNTEAFF. Here the CDR3 DNA reads TGTGCCAGCAGTCCCCGAGGAGCCCCGACGAACACTGAAGCTTTCTTT.

The chain combines TRBV6-1 with TRBJ1-3; D is unclear. The CDR3 length is 15 residues. With 2 bases removed from V and 0 bases from J, the gap between germline ends came to 8 bases. Germline V gives CDR1 MNHNS, CDR2 SASEGT. This chain's CDR3 is CASSEFPLSGNTIYF. The CDR3 DNA sequence: TGTGCCAGCAGTGAATTTCCGCTCTCTGGAAACACCATATATTTT.

The chain carries TRBV2 and TRBJ1-5; D is undetermined. CDR1 is SNHLY, CDR2 FYNNEI, per germline. The V gene lost 2 bases and the J gene lost 7 bases, with 12 bases spanning the gap. The CDR3 consists of 14 residues. In DNA, the CDR3 is TGTGCCAGCAGTGAATTTGGGGAAGGCCAGCCCCAGCATTTT. This codes for CASSEFGEGQPQHF.